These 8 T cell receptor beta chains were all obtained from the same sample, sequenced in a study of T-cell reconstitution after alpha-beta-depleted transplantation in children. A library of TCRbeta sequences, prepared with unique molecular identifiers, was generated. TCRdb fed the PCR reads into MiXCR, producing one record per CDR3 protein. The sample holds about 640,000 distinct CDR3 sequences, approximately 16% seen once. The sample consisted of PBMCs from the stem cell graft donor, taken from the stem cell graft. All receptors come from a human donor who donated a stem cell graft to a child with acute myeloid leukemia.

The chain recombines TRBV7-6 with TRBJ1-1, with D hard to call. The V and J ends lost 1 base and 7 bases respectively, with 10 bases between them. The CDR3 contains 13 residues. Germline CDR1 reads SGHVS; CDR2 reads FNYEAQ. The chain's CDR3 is CASSLEPEVEAFF. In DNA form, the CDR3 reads TGTGCCAGCAGCTTAGAACCTGAAGTTGAAGCTTTCTTT.

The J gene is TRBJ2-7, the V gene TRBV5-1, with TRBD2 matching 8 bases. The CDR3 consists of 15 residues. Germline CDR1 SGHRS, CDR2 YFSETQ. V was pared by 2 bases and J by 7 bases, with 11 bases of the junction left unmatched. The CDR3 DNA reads TGCGCCAGCAGCTTAGCGCTAGCGGGCCGAAATGAGCAGTACTTC. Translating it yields CASSLALAGRNEQYF.

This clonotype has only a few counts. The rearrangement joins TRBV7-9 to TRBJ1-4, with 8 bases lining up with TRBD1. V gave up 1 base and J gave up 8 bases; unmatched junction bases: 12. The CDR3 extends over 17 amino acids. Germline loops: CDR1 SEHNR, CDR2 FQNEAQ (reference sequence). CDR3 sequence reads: CASSLVTQDRVAEKLFF. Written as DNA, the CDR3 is TGTGCCAGCAGCTTAGTGACACAGGACAGGGTAGCGGAAAAACTGTTTTTT.

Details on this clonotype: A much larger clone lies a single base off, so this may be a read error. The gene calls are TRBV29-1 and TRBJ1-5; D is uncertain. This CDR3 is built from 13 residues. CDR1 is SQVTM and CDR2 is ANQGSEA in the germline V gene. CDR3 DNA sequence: TGCAGCGTAAAAGAGGGTAGCGATCAGCCCCAGCATTTT. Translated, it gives CSVKEGSDQPQHF.

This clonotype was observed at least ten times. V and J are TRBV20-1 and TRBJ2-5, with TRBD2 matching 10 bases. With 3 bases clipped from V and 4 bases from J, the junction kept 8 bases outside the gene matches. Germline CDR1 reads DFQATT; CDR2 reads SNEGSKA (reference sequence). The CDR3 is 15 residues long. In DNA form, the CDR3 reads TGCAGTGCTAGTTTTAGCGGGGGGTCGGGAGAGACCCAGTACTTC. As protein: CSASFSGGSGETQYF.

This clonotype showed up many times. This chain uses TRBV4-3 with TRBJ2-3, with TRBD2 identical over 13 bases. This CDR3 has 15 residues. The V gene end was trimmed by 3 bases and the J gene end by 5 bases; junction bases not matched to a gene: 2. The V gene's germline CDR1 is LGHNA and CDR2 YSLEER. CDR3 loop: CASSQGLAGRDTQYF. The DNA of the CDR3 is TGCGCCAGCAGCCAGGGACTAGCGGGGAGAGATACGCAGTATTTT.

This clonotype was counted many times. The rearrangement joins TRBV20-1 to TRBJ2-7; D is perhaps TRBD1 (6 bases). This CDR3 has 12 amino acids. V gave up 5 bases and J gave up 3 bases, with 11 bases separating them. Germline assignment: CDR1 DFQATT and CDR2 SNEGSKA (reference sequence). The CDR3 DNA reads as TGCAGTGCTCTGACAGGACGCTACGAGCAGTACTTC. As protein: CSALTGRYEQYF.

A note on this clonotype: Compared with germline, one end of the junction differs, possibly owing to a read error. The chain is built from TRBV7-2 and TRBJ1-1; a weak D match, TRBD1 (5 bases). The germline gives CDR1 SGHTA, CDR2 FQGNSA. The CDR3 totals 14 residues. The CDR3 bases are TGTGCCAGCAGCTTACAGGGTGGGAACGCTGAAGCTTTCTTT. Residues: CASSLQGGNAEAFF. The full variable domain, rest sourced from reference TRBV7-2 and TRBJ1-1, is GAGVSQSPSNKVTEKGKDVELRCDPISGHTALYWYRQSLGQGLEFLIYFQGNSAPDKSGLPSDRFSAERTGGSVSTLTIQRTQQEDSAVYLCASSLQGGNAEAFFGQGTRLTVV.